These 10 T cell receptor beta chains were all obtained from the same sample, sequenced in a study of OX40 agonist ivuxolimab in advanced cancers. Profiled with immunoSEQ multiplex PCR; TCRdb holds only in-frame clones, not every one. The repertoire has around 70,000 clones, 85% of them found once; the top ten carry 4%. The sequencing used CD4+ or CD8+ T cells sorted from blood, collected in a trial of the OX40 agonist ivuxolimab. These receptors all come from an adult with an advanced solid tumor such as melanoma, head and neck, liver or kidney cancer.

The chain links TRBV7-8 to TRBJ2-2; 8 bases match TRBD1. Trimming cost V 5 bases and J 1 base; bases outside gene matches: 6. Germline V gives CDR1 SGHVS, CDR2 FQNEAQ. There are 16 residues in the CDR3. The CDR3, as DNA: TGTGCCAGCAGCCCGCGACAGGGGAGGAACACCGGGGAGCTGTTTTTT. It is translated as CASSPRQGRNTGELFF.

V gene TRBV10-3 combines with J gene TRBJ1-5; 9 bases match TRBD1. The CDR3 sequence is 15 residues long. CDR1 and CDR2 from the germline V gene are ENHRY and SYGVKD. Losses at the gene ends were 5 bases for V and 1 base for J; bases not matched to a gene: 3. The CDR3 sequence is CAISSGTGSNQPQHF. The CDR3 region has the DNA TGTGCCATCAGTTCCGGGACAGGGAGCAATCAGCCCCAGCATTTT.

The chain recombines TRBV10-3 with TRBJ1-1; the D gene is possibly TRBD1 (5 bases). Germline V CDR1 and CDR2: ENHRY, SYGVKD. V lost 4 bases, J lost 0 bases, and 21 bases lay in between. This CDR3 comprises 18 residues. CDR3 protein: CAISGILIGARMNTEAFF. CDR3 coding DNA: TGTGCCATCAGTGGCATTCTTATTGGGGCTCGGATGAACACTGAAGCTTTCTTT.

The chain joins TRBV6-1 to TRBJ1-1, with D tentatively TRBD1 (6 bases). Trimming left V 6 bases short and J 2 bases short, with 13 bases between. There are 14 residues in the CDR3. CDR1 and CDR2 (germline): MNHNS, SASEGT. The CDR3 loop is CASRPGTTNTEAFF. CDR3 coding DNA: TGTGCCAGCAGGCCCGGGACAACTAACACTGAAGCTTTCTTT.

The V gene is TRBV7-9, the J gene TRBJ1-1, with 7 bases identical to TRBD1. V lost 5 bases and J lost 9; bases outside the gene matches: 6. Germline CDR1 and CDR2: SEHNR and FQNEAQ (reference sequence). The CDR3 spans 12 residues. CDR3 region: CASSRDSLQAFF. CDR3 coding DNA: TGTGCCAGCAGCCGGGACAGTCTTCAAGCTTTCTTT.

This chain joins TRBV25-1 and TRBJ2-7, with 7 bases aligning to TRBD2. This CDR3 spans 14 amino acids. V was pared by 0 bases and J by 2 bases, with 1 base of the junction left unmatched. Germline CDR1 reads MGHDK; CDR2 reads SYGVNS. The CDR3 DNA reads as TGTGCCAGCAGTGAATACGGGGGGACCTACGAGCAGTACTTC. This translates into CASSEYGGTYEQYF.

The chain is built from TRBV7-8 and TRBJ2-1; a weak D match, TRBD2 (6 bases). With 5 bases removed from V and 6 bases from J, the gap between germline ends came to 17 bases. Germline lookup yields CDR1 SGHVS and CDR2 FQNEAQ. The CDR3 is 15 amino acids. The DNA for the CDR3 is TGTGCCAGCAGCCCCTCTCGGGAGTGGGGCAATGAGCAGTTCTTC. Its translation is CASSPSREWGNEQFF.

This clone was recorded once. The same CDR3 arises from other DNA sequences in this sample as well. The chain joins TRBV7-9 to TRBJ1-1; 7 bases are a match to TRBD1. This CDR3 comprises 14 residues. Germline CDR1 reads SEHNR; CDR2 reads FQNEAQ (reference sequence). With V trimmed by 6 bases and J by 1 base, 5 bases remained unmatched. DNA for the CDR3: TGTGCCAGCAGTTTACAGGGGCCGAACACTGAAGCTTTCTTT. This encodes CASSLQGPNTEAFF.

Judged by abundance, this clone is medium-sized. The chain joins TRBV6-1 to TRBJ2-2; TRBD1 aligns across 8 bases. Trimming removed 3 bases from V and 8 bases from J; junction bases left unmatched: 5. The CDR3 is made up of 14 amino acids. CDR1 and CDR2 from the germline V gene are MNHNS and SASEGT. Here the CDR3 DNA reads TGTGCCAGCAGTGAGAGACAGGGGTCGGGGGAGCTGTTTTTT. Its translation is CASSERQGSGELFF.

The CDR3 coding sequence is TGTGCCAGCAGAAAACTAGCGGGGGGGCGACCCAGCACAGATACGCAGTATTTT. It encodes CASRKLAGGRPSTDTQYF. The J gene is TRBJ2-3, the V gene TRBV28; 13 bases are a match to TRBD2. Germline lookup yields CDR1 MDHEN and CDR2 SYDVKM. V trimming: 6 bases; J trimming: 0 bases; junction bases outside the gene matches: 9. This CDR3 has 18 residues.